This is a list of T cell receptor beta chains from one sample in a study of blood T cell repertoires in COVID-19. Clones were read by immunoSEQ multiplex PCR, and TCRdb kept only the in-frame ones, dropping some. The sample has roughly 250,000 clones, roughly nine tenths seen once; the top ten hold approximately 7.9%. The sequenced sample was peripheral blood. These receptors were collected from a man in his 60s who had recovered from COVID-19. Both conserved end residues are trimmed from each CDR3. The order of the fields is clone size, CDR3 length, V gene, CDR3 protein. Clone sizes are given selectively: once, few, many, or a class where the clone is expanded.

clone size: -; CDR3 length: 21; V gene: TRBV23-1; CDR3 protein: ASSHNQSCNIVGTGLKIQPQH
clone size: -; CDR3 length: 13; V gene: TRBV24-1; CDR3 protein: ATSDSAGPNNEQF
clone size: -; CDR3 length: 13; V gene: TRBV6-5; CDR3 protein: ASRPGEQYNSPLH
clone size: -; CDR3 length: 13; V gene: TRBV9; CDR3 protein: ASSVDLQGTGELF
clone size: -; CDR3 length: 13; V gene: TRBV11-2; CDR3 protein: ASRILAGGRGEQY
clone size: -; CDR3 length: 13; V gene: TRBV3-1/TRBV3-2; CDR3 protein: ASSQASGGPYEQY
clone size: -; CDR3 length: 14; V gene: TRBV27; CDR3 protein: ASSPVGTSGYNEQF
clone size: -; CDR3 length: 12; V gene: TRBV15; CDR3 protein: ATSRSRYGTEAF
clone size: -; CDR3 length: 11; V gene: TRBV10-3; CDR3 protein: AISEIRGTEAF
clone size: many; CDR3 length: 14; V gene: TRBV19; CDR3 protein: ASRTVRGQMIYGYT
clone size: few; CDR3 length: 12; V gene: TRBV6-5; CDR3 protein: ASTDRGNTGELF
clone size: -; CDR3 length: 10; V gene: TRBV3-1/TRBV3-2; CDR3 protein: ASSPRGTEAF
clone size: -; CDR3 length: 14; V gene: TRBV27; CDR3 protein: ASSFYAPGQGHEQY
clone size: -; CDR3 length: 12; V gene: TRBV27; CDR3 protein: ASSPRRGDQPQH